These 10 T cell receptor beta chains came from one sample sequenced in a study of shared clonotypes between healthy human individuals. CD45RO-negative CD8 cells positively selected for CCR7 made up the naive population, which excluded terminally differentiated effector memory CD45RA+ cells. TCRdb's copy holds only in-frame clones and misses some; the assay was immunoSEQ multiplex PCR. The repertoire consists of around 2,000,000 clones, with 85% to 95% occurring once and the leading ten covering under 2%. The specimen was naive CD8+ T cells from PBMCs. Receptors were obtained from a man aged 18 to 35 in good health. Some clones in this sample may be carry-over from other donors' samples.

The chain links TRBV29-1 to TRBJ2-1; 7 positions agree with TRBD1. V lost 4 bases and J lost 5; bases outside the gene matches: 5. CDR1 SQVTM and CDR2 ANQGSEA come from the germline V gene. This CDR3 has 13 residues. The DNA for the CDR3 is TGCAGCGTTGGACCGCAGGGGGACAATGAGCAGTTCTTC. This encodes CSVGPQGDNEQFF.

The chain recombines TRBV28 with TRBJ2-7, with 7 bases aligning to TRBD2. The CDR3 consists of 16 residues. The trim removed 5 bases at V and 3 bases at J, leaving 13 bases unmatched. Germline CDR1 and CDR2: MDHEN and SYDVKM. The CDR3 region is CASSPLGGARSYEQYF. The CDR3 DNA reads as TGTGCCAGCAGTCCCCTGGGAGGGGCGAGGAGCTACGAGCAGTACTTC.

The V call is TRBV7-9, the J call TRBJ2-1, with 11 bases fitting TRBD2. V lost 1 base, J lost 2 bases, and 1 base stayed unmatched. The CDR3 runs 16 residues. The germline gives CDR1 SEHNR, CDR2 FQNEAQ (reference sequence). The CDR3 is CASSLGGLAAYNEQFF. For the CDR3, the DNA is TGTGCCAGCAGCTTAGGGGGACTAGCGGCCTACAATGAGCAGTTCTTC.

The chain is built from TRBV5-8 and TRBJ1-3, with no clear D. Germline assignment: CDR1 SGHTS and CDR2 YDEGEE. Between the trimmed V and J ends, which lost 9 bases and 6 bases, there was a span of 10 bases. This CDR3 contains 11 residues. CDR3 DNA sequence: TGTGCCATCCAAGTTCCAAACACCATATATTTT. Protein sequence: CAIQVPNTIYF.

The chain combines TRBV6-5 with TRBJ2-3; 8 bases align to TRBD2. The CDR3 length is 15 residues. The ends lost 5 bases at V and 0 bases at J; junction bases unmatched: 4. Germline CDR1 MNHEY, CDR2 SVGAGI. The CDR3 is CASSNIAGSTDTQYF. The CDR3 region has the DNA TGTGCCAGCAGTAACATAGCGGGAAGCACAGATACGCAGTATTTT.

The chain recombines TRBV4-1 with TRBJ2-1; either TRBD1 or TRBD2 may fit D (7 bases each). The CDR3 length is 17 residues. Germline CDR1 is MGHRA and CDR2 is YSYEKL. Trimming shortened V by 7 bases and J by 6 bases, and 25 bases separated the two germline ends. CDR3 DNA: TGCGCCAGCAAAAAACACCGGGGGGACAGCGACTTCAATGAGCAGTTCTTC. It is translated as CASKKHRGDSDFNEQFF.

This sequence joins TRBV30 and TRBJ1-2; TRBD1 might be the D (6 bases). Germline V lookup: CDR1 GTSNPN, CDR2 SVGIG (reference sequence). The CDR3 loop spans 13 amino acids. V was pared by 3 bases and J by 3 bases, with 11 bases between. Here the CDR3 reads CAWRPPGDYGYTF. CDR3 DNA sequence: TGTGCCTGGAGGCCCCCAGGGGACTATGGCTACACCTTC.

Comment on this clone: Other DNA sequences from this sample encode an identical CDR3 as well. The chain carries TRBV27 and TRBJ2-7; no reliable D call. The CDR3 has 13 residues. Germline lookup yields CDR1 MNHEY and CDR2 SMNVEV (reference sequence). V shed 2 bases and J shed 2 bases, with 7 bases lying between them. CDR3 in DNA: TGTGCCAGCAGTTTAGGCCCCCCCTACGAGCAGTACTTC. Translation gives CASSLGPPYEQYF.

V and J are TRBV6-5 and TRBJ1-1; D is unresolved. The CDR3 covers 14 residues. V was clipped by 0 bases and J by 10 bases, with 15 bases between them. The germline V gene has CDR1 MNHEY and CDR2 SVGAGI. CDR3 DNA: TGTGCCAGCAGTTACTCCGGCGGTGGAACGGGAGCTTTCTTT. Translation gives CASSYSGGGTGAFF.

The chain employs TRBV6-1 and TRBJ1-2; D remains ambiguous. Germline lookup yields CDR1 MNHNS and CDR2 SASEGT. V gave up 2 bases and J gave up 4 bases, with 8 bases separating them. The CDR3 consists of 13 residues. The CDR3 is CASSETGIYGYTF. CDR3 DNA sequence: TGTGCCAGCAGTGAAACGGGGATCTATGGCTACACCTTC.